The clone carrying this TCR beta chain has more than one count but fewer than ten. The sample belongs to a study of blood T cell repertoires in COVID-19. On the study more broadly: Samples representing acute and convalescent COVID-19 were sourced from the United States, Italy and Spain.

V was clipped by 5 bases and J by 0 bases, with 11 bases between them. Germline-derived CDR1 and CDR2 are SGHRS and YFSETQ. There are 15 residues in the CDR3. Using immunoSEQ multiplex PCR, the repertoire was profiled, and TCRdb retains in-frame clones only, with some absent. Among 90,000 to 150,000 clones listed, approximately 80% were seen once. The TCR comes from a human donor in a cohort sampled during active COVID-19. The chain joins TRBV5-1 to TRBJ1-4; D may be TRBD1 (6 bases). The specimen was peripheral blood. The CDR3 loop is CASSQDSTTNEKLFF. The CDR3 nucleotides are TGCGCCAGCAGTCAGGACAGTACAACTAATGAAAAACTGTTTTTT.